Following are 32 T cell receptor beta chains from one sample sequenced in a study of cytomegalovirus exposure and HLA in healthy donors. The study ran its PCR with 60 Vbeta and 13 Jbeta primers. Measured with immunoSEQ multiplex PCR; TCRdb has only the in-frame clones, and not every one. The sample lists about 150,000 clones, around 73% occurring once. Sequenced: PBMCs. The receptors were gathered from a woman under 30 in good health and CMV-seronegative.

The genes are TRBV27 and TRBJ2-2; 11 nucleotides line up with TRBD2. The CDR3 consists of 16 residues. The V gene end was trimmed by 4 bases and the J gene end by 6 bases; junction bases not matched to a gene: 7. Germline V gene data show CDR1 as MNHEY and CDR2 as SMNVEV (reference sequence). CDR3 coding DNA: TGTGCCAGCAGTTCGCGAACTAGCGGGAGTGCCGGGGAGCTGTTTTTT. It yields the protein CASSSRTSGSAGELFF.

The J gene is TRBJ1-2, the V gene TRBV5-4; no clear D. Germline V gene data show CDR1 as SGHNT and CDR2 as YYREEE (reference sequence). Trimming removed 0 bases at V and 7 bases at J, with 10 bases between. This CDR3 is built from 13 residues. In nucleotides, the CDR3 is TGTGCCAGCAGCTTGGCCGAGGGTTCTGGCTACACCTTC. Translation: CASSLAEGSGYTF.

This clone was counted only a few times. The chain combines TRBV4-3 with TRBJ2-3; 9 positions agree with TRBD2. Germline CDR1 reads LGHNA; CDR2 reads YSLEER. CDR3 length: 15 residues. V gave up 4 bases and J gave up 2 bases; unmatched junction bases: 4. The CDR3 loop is CASSPLAGNTDTQYF. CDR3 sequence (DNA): TGCGCCAGCAGCCCGCTAGCGGGGAACACAGATACGCAGTATTTT.

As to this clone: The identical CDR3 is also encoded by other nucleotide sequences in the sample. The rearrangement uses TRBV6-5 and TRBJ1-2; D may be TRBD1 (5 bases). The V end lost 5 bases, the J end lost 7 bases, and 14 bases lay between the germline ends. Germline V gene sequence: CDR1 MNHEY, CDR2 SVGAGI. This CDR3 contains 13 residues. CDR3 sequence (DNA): TGTGCCAGCAGTCCCGACAGAGCCTTTGGCTACACCTTC. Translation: CASSPDRAFGYTF.

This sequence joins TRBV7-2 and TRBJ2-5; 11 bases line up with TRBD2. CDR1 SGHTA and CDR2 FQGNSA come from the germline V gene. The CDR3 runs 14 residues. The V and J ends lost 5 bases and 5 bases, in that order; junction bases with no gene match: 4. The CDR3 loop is CASSRLAGWETQYF. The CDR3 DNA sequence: TGTGCCAGCAGCAGACTAGCGGGATGGGAGACCCAGTACTTC.

The CDR3 sequence: CASSSKAGRRGDSYEQYF. In nucleotides, the CDR3 is TGTGCCAGCAGCTCCAAGGCCGGGAGGCGGGGAGACTCCTACGAGCAGTACTTC. The chain couples TRBV7-8 to TRBJ2-7, with TRBD2 matching 7 bases. Germline V CDR1 and CDR2: SGHVS, FQNEAQ. With V trimmed by 4 bases and J by 0 bases, 15 bases remained unmatched. The CDR3 is 18 residues long.

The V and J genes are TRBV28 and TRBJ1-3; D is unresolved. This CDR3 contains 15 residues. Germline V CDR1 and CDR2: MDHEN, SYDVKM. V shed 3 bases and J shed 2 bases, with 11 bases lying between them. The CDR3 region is CASSFRTVAGNTIYF. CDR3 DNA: TGTGCCAGCAGTTTCCGAACAGTAGCTGGAAACACCATATATTTT.

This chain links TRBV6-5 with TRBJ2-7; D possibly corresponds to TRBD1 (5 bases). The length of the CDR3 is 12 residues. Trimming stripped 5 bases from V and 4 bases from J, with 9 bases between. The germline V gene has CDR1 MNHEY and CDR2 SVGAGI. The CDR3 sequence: CASSESGYEQYV. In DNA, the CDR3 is TGTGCCAGCAGTGAATCAGGGTACGAGCAGTACGTC.

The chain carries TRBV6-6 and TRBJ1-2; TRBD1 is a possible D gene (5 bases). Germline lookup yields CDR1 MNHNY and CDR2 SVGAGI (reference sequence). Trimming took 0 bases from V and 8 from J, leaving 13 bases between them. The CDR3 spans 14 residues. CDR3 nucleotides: TGTGCCAGCAGTTACTCGTGGGGAGGGGAAGGCTACACCTTC. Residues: CASSYSWGGEGYTF.

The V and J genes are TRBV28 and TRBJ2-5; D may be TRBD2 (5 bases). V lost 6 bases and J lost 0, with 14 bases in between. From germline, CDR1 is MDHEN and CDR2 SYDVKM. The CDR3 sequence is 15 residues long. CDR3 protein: CASRRRGPYQETQYF. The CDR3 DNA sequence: TGTGCCAGCAGACGAAGAGGGCCGTACCAAGAGACCCAGTACTTC.

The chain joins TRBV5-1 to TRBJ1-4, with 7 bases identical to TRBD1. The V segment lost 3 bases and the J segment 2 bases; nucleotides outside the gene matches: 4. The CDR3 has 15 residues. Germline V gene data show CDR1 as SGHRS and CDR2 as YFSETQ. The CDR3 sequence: CASSSTGSTNEKLFF. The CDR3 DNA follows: TGCGCCAGCAGCTCGACAGGGTCTACTAATGAAAAACTGTTTTTT.

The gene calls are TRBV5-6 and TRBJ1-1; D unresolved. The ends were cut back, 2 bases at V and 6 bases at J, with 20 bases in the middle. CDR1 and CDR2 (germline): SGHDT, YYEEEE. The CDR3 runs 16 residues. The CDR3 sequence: CASSLQGDQSSAEAFF. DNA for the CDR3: TGTGCCAGCAGCTTACAAGGAGATCAATCTAGCGCTGAAGCTTTCTTT.

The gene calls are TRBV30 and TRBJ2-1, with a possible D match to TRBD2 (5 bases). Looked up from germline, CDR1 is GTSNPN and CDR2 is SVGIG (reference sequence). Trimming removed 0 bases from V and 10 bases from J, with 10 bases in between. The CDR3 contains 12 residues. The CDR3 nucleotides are TGTGCCTGGAGTGTACTAGGGTCAGAGCAGTTCTTC. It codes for CAWSVLGSEQFF.

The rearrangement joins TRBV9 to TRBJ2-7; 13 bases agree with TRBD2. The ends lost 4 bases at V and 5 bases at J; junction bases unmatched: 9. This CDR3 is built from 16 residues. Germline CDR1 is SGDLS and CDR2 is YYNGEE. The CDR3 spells CASSPILAGGLHEQYF. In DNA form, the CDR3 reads TGTGCCAGCAGCCCAATACTAGCGGGGGGGCTTCACGAGCAGTACTTC.

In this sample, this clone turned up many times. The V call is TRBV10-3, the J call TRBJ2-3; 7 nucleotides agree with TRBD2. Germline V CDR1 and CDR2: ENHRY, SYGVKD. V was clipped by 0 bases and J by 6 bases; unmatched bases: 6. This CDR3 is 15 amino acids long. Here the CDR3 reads CAISESPDSGDTQYF. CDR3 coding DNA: TGTGCCATCAGTGAGTCTCCGGATAGCGGGGATACGCAGTATTTT.

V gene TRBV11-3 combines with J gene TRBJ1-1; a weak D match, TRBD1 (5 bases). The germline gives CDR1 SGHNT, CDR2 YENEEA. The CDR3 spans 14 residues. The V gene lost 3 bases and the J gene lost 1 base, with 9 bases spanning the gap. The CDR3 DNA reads TGTGCCAGCAGCTTCGACAGCAAGAACACTGAAGCTTTCTTT. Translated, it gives CASSFDSKNTEAFF.

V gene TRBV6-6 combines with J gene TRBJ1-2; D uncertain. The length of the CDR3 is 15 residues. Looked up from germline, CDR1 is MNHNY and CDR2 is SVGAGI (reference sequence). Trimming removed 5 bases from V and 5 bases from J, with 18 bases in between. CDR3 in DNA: TGTGCCAGCAGTACTGACATGGGCTGGTTGTATGGCTACACCTTC. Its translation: CASSTDMGWLYGYTF.

The CDR3 DNA reads as TGTGCCAGCTCTCCGAAAAGGACTAGCACAGATACGCAGTATTTT. Protein: CASSPKRTSTDTQYF. The genes are TRBV18 and TRBJ2-3; D is perhaps TRBD2 (5 bases). Germline V lookup: CDR1 KGHSH, CDR2 LQKENI. Between the trimmed V and J ends, which lost 6 bases and 0 bases, there was a span of 13 bases. The CDR3 sequence is 15 residues long.

This chain's CDR3 is CASSRGGETNYGYTF. The CDR3 region has the DNA TGTGCCAGCAGCCGTGGGGGGGAGACTAACTATGGCTACACCTTC. V gene TRBV5-4 combines with J gene TRBJ1-2, with a weak D call TRBD1 (5 bases). The V gene's germline CDR1 is SGHNT and CDR2 YYREEE (reference sequence). This CDR3 has 15 amino acids. The ends were cut back, 4 bases at V and 0 bases at J, with 13 bases in the middle.

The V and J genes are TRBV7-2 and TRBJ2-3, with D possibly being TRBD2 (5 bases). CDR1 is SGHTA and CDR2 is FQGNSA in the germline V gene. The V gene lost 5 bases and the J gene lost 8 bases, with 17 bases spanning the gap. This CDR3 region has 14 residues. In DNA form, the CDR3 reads TGTGCCAGCAGCCAACAGCTAGCTAAGTCTACGCAGTATTTT. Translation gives CASSQQLAKSTQYF.

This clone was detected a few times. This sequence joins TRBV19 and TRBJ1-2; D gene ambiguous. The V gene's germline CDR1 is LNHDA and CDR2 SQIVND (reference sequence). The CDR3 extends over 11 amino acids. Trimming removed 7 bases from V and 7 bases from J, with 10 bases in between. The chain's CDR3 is CASTGRVGYTF. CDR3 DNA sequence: TGTGCCAGTACGGGTCGGGTTGGCTACACCTTC. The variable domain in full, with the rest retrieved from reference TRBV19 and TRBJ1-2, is DGGITQSPKYLFRKEGQNVTLSCEQNLNHDAMYWYRQDPGQGLRLIYYSQIVNDFQKGDIAEGYSVSREKKESFPLTVTSAQKNPTAFYLCASTGRVGYTFGSGTRLTVV.

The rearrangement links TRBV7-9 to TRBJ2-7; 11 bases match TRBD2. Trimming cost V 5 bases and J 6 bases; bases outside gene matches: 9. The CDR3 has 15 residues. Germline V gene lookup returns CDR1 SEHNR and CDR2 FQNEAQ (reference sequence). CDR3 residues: CASSHSGRVLGEQYV. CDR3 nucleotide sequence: TGTGCCAGCAGCCATAGCGGGAGGGTTCTCGGCGAGCAGTACGTC.

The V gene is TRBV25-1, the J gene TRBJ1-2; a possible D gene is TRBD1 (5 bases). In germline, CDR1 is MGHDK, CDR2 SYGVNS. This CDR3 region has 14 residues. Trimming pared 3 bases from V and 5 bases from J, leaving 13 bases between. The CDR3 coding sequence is TGTGCCAGCAGTGACCTTGGGGGGAAGTATGGCTACACCTTC. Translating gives CASSDLGGKYGYTF.

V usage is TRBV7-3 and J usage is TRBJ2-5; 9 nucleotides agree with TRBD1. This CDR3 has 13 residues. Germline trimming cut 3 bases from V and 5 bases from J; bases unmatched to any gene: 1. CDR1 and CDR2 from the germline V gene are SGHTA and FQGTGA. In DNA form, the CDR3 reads TGTGCCAGCAGCTTTGGACAGGGGGAGACCCAGTACTTC. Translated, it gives CASSFGQGETQYF.

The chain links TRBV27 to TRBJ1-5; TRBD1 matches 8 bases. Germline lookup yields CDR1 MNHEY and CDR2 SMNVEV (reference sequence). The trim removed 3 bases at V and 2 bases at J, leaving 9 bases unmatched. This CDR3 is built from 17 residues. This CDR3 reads CASSLRQGLVGNQPQHF. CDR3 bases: TGTGCCAGCAGTTTGAGACAGGGGCTGGTGGGCAATCAGCCCCAGCATTTT.

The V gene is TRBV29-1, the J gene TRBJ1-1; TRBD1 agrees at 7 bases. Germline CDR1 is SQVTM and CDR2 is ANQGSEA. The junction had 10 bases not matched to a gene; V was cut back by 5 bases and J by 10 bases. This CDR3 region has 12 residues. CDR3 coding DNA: TGCAGCGTTCGACAGGGTTTAAGTGGAGCTTTCTTT. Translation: CSVRQGLSGAFF. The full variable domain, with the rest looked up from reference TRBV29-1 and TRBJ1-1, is SAVISQKPSRDICQRGTSLTIQCQVDSQVTMMFWYRQQPGQSLTLIATANQGSEATYESGFVIDKFPISRPNLTFSTLTVSNMSPEDSSIYLCSVRQGLSGAFFGQGTRLTVV.

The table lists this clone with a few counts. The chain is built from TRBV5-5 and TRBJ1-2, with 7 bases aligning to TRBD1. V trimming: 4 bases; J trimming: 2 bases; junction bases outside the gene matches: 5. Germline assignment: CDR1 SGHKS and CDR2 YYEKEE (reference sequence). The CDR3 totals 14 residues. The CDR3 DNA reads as TGTGCCAGCAGCAAGGGGGCGGTGAACTATGGCTACACCTTC. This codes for CASSKGAVNYGYTF.

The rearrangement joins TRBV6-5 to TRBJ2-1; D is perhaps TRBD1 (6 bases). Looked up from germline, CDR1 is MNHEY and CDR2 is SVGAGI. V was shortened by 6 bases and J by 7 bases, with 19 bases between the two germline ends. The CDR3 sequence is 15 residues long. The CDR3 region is CASSPDSGAGNEQFF. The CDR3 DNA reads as TGTGCCAGCAGCCCCGACTCAGGGGCCGGGAATGAGCAGTTCTTC.

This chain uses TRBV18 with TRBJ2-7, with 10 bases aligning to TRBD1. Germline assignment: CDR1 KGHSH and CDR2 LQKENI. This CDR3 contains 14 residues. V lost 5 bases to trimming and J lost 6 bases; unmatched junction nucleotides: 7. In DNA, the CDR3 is TGTGCCAGCTCAAGGACAGGGGGACCTACCGAGCAGTACTTC. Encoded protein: CASSRTGGPTEQYF.

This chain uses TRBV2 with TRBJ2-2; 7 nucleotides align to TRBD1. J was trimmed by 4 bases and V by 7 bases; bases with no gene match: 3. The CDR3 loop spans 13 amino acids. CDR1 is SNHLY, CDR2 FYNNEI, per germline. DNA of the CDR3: TGTGCCAGCATTGGGACAGTCACCGGGGAGCTGTTTTTT. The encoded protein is CASIGTVTGELFF.

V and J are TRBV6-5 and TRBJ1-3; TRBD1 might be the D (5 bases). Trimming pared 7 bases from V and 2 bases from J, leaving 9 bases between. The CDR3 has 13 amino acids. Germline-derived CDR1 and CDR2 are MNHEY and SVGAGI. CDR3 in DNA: TGTGCCAGCAAGATAGGGGCTGGAAACACCATATATTTT. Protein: CASKIGAGNTIYF.

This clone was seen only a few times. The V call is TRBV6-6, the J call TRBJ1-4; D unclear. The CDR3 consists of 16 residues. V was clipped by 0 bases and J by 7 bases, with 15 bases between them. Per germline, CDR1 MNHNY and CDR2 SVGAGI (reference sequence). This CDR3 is CASSYSTTQWGEKLFF. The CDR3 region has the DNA TGTGCCAGCAGTTACTCGACTACTCAGTGGGGTGAAAAACTGTTTTTT.